This is a list of T cell receptor beta chains from one sample in a study of blood T cells in healthy people across ages. Each CDR3 protein is one row after TCRdb ran MiXCR on the 5' RACE reads. The sample holds roughly 1.9 million distinct CDR3 sequences, more than 35% seen once. The sequenced material came from blood. These receptor sequences come from a human donor in good health. The CDR3 runs from the conserved cysteine through the conserved F or W. D genes are given only for firm matches. Expanded clones are given a class, and other clones once, few, many or no size at all.

NA	TRBV2	NA	TRBJ2-1	TGTGCCAGCAGTGAATGGGGGGATGAGCAGTTCTTC	CASSEWGDEQFF
NA	TRBV29-1	NA	TRBJ2-7	TGCAGCGGTGTGAGCATCGGCTACGAGCAGTACTTC	CSGVSIGYEQYF
NA	TRBV6-2/TRBV6-3	few	TRBJ1-2	TGTGCCAGCCCAAGACGGGGGTCCAGCTACACCTTC	CASPRRGSSYTF
TRBD1	TRBV4-2	NA	TRBJ1-5	TGTGCCAGCAGCCCACGACAGGGATGGGATAGCAATCAGCCCCAGCATTTT	CASSPRQGWDSNQPQHF
TRBD1	TRBV9	NA	TRBJ1-2	TGTGCCAGCAGCAAAGACCAGGGGGTCTATGGCTACACCTTC	CASSKDQGVYGYTF
NA	TRBV7-6	NA	TRBJ1-1	TGTGCCAGCAGCTTAGGGCGTACCGCCACTGAAGCTTTCTTT	CASSLGRTATEAFF
NA	TRBV9	NA	TRBJ1-2	TGTGCCTCTTCAGGGTTTGACTATACCTTC	CASSGFDYTF
TRBD1	TRBV2	NA	TRBJ2-7	TGTGCCAGCAGTCGGAGGGACAGGTGCGGCGAGCAGTACTTC	CASSRRDRCGEQYF
NA	TRBV11-2	NA	TRBJ2-5	TGTGCCAGCAGCTTAGGGGGGATAGAGACCCAGTACTTC	CASSLGGIETQYF
NA	TRBV6-6	NA	TRBJ1-2	TGTGCCAGCAGTCCTTCGGACGACTACTATGGCTACACCTTC	CASSPSDDYYGYTF
NA	TRBV28	few	TRBJ1-2	TGTGCCACCGGGACAAGCTATGGCTACACCTTC	CATGTSYGYTF
NA	TRBV15	few	TRBJ2-1	TGTGCCACCAGCCCCAGCGTAGTCAATGAGCAGTTCTTC	CATSPSVVNEQFF
TRBD2	TRBV9	few	TRBJ2-3	TGTGCCAGCAGCGTTGGCGGGGGGGCCATCTTTGATACGCAGTATTTT	CASSVGGGAIFDTQYF
NA	TRBV7-9	NA	TRBJ2-5	TGTGCCAGCAGCGGTTTGAGGACGGAAATCCAAGAGACCCAGTACTTC	CASSGLRTEIQETQYF
NA	TRBV9	NA	TRBJ2-2	TGTGCCAGCAGCTCAGCCATCGGCAGGGGAAGTTCGCGCGCCGGGGAGCTGTTTTTT	CASSSAIGRGSSRAGELFF
NA	TRBV6-2/TRBV6-3	NA	TRBJ1-2	TGTGCCAGCAGTTATACGGACGGGTCCTATGGCTACACCTTC	CASSYTDGSYGYTF
NA	TRBV10-3	NA	TRBJ1-2	TGTGTCGCACGGACAGATATCAACTATGGCTACACCTTC	CVARTDINYGYTF
TRBD2	TRBV12-3/TRBV12-4	once	TRBJ2-1	TGTGCCAGCAGTCGCCTCGGTCTAGCGGGGAACAATGAGCAGTTCTTC	CASSRLGLAGNNEQFF
NA	TRBV28	NA	TRBJ2-7	TGTGCCAGCAGTTTTCTCCGGGACGGCTACTCCTACGAGCAGTACTTC	CASSFLRDGYSYEQYF
NA	TRBV2	few	TRBJ1-6	TGTGCCAGCAGGGGGACTCCTAGACCCCACTTT	CASRGTPRPHF
TRBD1	TRBV6-1	NA	TRBJ2-5	TGTGCCAGCAGGCACTGGACAGGGCGAGAGACCCAGTACTTC	CASRHWTGRETQYF
NA	TRBV7-6	NA	TRBJ1-2	TGTGCCAGCAGCCCCATCGGTGCCCCCAAACCCCTCTATGGCTACACCTTC	CASSPIGAPKPLYGYTF
NA	TRBV4-2	NA	TRBJ2-3	TGTGCCAGCAGCCGGAAGGTGGCAGATACGCAGTATTTT	CASSRKVADTQYF
TRBD2	TRBV12-3/TRBV12-4	NA	TRBJ2-1	TGTGCCAGCAGTTTGAGACTAGCGGGGGACCCCTACAATGAGCAGTTCTTC	CASSLRLAGDPYNEQFF
TRBD1	TRBV4-1	NA	TRBJ1-2	TGCGCCAGCAGCGCGGGACAGGCCCTCGCTAACTATGGCTACACCTTC	CASSAGQALANYGYTF
NA	TRBV12-3/TRBV12-4	few	TRBJ2-1	TGTGCCAGCAACCTCCAGGATAGGGGGGCCTACAATGAGCAGTTCTTC	CASNLQDRGAYNEQFF